The source of this T cell receptor beta chain is a study of vaccination and CD4 T cells after COVID-19. Study context: The peptides that stimulated the cells were overlapping spike peptides from SARS-CoV-2, HCoV-NL63, HCoV-OC43 and HCoV-229E.

Indicated treatment: roughly ten-day PBMC culture with coronavirus spike peptide pools or control peptides (ViraFEST assay). The study's findings and limits: Going from approximately 21 to 38, median SARS-CoV-2-reactive clonotypes did not rise significantly.

As regards this clonotype: What it recognizes is unknown.

Once obtained from cultured CD4+ T cells, the DNA was sequenced using the Oncomine TCR Beta short-read assay. Genomic DNA extraction was carried out from cultured CD4+ T cells. Each CDR3 protein gets one entry after TCRdb re-called the PCR reads with MiXCR. Of about 15,000 distinct CDR3 sequences in the sample, roughly 71% are singletons; the top ten hold around a sixth. Trimming took 4 bases from V and 5 from J; bases not matched to a gene: 4. From germline, CDR1 is MNHNS and CDR2 SASEGT. The CDR3 loop spans 14 amino acids. The clonotype was recovered from a human donor who had recovered from COVID-19. The rearrangement joins TRBV6-1 to TRBJ2-5; 10 bases agree with TRBD1. Sequencing was performed on CD4+ T cells from blood, cultured in vitro. The CDR3 spells CASSVRTGGETQYF. DNA for the CDR3: TGTGCCAGCAGTGTTAGGACAGGGGGGGAGACCCAGTACTTC.